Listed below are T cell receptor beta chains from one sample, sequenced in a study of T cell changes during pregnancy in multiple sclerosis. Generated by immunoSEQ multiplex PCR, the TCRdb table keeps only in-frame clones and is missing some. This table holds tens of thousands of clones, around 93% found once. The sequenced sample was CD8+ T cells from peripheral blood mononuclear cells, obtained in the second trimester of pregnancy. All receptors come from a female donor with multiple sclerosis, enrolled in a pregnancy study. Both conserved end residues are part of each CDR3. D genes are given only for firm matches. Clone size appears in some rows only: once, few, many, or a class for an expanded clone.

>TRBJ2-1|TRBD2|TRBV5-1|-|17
CASSLTGTSGRYNEQFF
TGCGCCAGCAGCTTGACCGGGACTAGCGGGCGATACAATGAGCAGTTCTTC
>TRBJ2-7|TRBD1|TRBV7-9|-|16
CASSLGPSTGTYEQYF
TGTGCCAGCAGCTTAGGCCCCTCGACAGGGACCTACGAGCAGTACTTC
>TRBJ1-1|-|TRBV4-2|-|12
CASSRGTAEAFF
TGTGCCAGCAGTCGGGGGACGGCTGAAGCTTTCTTT
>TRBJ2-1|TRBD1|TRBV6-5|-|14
CASSYHDRASEQFF
TGTGCCAGCAGTTACCACGACAGGGCCAGTGAGCAGTTCTTC
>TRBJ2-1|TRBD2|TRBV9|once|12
CASTAGGNEQFF
TGTGCCAGCACCGCGGGGGGCAATGAGCAGTTCTTC
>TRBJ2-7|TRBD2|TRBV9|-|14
CASSPMTSGYEQYF
TGTGCCAGCAGCCCGATGACTAGCGGCTACGAGCAGTACTTC
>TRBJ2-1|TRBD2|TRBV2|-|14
CASSFLAGGLEQFF
TGTGCCAGCAGTTTTCTAGCGGGGGGGCTCGAGCAGTTCTTC
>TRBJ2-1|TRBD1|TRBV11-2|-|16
CASSQVGDRGYNEQFF
TGTGCCAGCAGCCAGGTAGGGGACAGGGGCTACAATGAGCAGTTCTTC
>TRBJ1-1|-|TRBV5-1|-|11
CASSSGQEAFF
TGCGCCAGCAGCTCAGGACAGGAAGCTTTCTTT
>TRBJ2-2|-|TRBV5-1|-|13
CASSPPNTGELFF
TGCGCCAGCAGTCCTCCTAACACCGGGGAGCTGTTTTTT
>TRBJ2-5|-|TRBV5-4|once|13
CAVYFAGQETQYF
TGTGCCGTATACTTCGCGGGCCAAGAGACCCAGTACTTC
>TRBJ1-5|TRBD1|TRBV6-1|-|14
CATRQGMSNQPQHF
TGTGCCACCAGACAGGGTATGAGCAATCAGCCCCAGCATTTT
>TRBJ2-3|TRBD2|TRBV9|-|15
CASSVGRGGADTQYF
TGTGCCAGCAGCGTTGGGCGGGGGGGGGCAGATACGCAGTATTTT